These 27 T cell receptor beta chains were all obtained from the same sample, sequenced in a study of cytomegalovirus exposure and HLA in healthy donors. 60 Vbeta and 13 Jbeta primers were used in PCR. The protocol was immunoSEQ multiplex PCR, while the TCRdb copy is restricted to in-frame clones and leaves out a portion. The table shows 72,000 or so clones, with about 84% occurring only once. Sequences were obtained from PBMCs. The receptors derive from a man between 18 and 35 years old in good health and CMV-seropositive.

The rearrangement joins TRBV2 to TRBJ1-1, with D perhaps TRBD1 (6 bases). V lost 4 bases to trimming and J lost 2 bases, with 14 bases between them. Germline V gene data show CDR1 as SNHLY and CDR2 as FYNNEI. This CDR3 contains 15 residues. CDR3 region: CASSVQGMDNTEAFF. DNA of the CDR3: TGTGCCAGCAGTGTCCAGGGGATGGATAACACTGAAGCTTTCTTT.

This clone was seen a single time. V gene TRBV7-2 combines with J gene TRBJ1-2; D ambiguous. CDR1 and CDR2 from the germline V gene are SGHTA and FQGNSA. The V and J ends lost 5 bases and 5 bases respectively, with 15 bases between them. The CDR3 has 14 amino acids. CDR3 sequence (DNA): TGTGCCAGCAGCGTCGGAGACCCTCAATATGGCTACACCTTC. Amino acids: CASSVGDPQYGYTF. Full variable domain (outside the CDR3, taken from reference TRBV7-2 and TRBJ1-2): GAGVSQSPSNKVTEKGKDVELRCDPISGHTALYWYRQSLGQGLEFLIYFQGNSAPDKSGLPSDRFSAERTGGSVSTLTIQRTQQEDSAVYLCASSVGDPQYGYTFGSGTRLTVV.

This chain links TRBV4-1 with TRBJ2-4; 9 bases fit TRBD2. Unmatched junction bases numbered 4, after V lost 1 base and J lost 0 bases. The CDR3 loop spans 17 amino acids. The germline V gene encodes CDR1 MGHRA and CDR2 YSYEKL. The CDR3 DNA reads TGCGCCAGCAGCCAAGGCATACTAGCGGGAGCCAAAAACATTCAGTACTTC. It codes for CASSQGILAGAKNIQYF.

This clone has just a few counts. V usage is TRBV30 and J usage is TRBJ2-2; D possibly corresponds to TRBD2 (5 bases). This CDR3 has 14 amino acids. Germline V lookup: CDR1 GTSNPN, CDR2 SVGIG (reference sequence). With 4 bases removed from V and 4 bases from J, the gap between germline ends came to 13 bases. The CDR3, as DNA: TGTGCCTGGACCCCCGGGGTCGGCACCGGGGAGCTGTTTTTT. Residues: CAWTPGVGTGELFF.

This chain uses TRBV2 with TRBJ1-1, with D possibly matching TRBD1 (5 bases). V lost 6 bases to trimming and J lost 4 bases, with 15 bases between them. The CDR3 is 14 amino acids. Germline-derived CDR1 and CDR2 are SNHLY and FYNNEI. CDR3 amino acids: CASSADRRGTEAFF. CDR3 DNA: TGTGCCAGCAGCGCAGACAGAAGGGGCACTGAAGCTTTCTTT.

The chain is built from TRBV7-9 and TRBJ2-1; perhaps TRBD2 as D (7 bases). Germline V lookup: CDR1 SEHNR, CDR2 FQNEAQ (reference sequence). Trimming shortened V by 4 bases and J by 7 bases, and 14 bases separated the two germline ends. CDR3 size: 14 residues. CDR3 sequence reads: CASSSPKGGNEQFF. The CDR3 DNA follows: TGTGCCAGCAGCTCTCCAAAGGGGGGGAATGAGCAGTTCTTC.

The chain recombines TRBV6-1 with TRBJ1-5; weak D call: TRBD1 (5 bases). V was shortened by 2 bases and J by 14 bases, with 13 bases between the two germline ends. Germline V gives CDR1 MNHNS, CDR2 SASEGT. The CDR3 spans 12 residues. This chain's CDR3 is CASSESTAKEHF. DNA of the CDR3: TGTGCCAGCAGTGAATCGACAGCTAAAGAGCATTTT.

The chain combines TRBV4-2 with TRBJ1-3, with 7 positions matching TRBD1. Germline lookup yields CDR1 LGHNA and CDR2 YNFKEQ. The ends lost 1 base at V and 4 bases at J; junction bases unmatched: 7. The CDR3 extends over 16 amino acids. In nucleotides, the CDR3 is TGTGCCAGCAGCCAAGTTACAGGGGCAGCGGGAAACACCATATATTTT. Protein product: CASSQVTGAAGNTIYF.

The rearrangement uses TRBV30 and TRBJ2-3; D may be TRBD2 (6 bases). Germline CDR1 is GTSNPN and CDR2 is SVGIG (reference sequence). Trimming cost V 7 bases and J 6 bases, with 20 bases left between them. The CDR3 is 14 residues long. Here the CDR3 DNA reads TGTGCCTTAGTAAACCCGACTAGTTTCGATACGCAGTATTTT. Translating it yields CALVNPTSFDTQYF. The full variable domain, with the rest looked up from reference TRBV30 and TRBJ2-3, is SQTIHQWPATLVQPVGSPLSLECTVEGTSNPNLYWYRQAAGRGLQLLFYSVGIGQISSEVPQNLSASRPQDRQFILSSKKLLLSDSGFYLCALVNPTSFDTQYFGPGTRLTVL.

V gene TRBV6-5 combines with J gene TRBJ2-1, with D perhaps matching TRBD1 (6 bases). This CDR3 region has 14 residues. Looked up from germline, CDR1 is MNHEY and CDR2 is SVGAGI. V shed 4 bases and J shed 8 bases, with 15 bases lying between them. The CDR3 loop reads CASSSYTGLDEQFF. DNA for the CDR3: TGTGCCAGCAGTTCGTATACAGGGTTGGATGAGCAGTTCTTC.

This rearrangement joins TRBV30 to TRBJ1-6; D perhaps matches TRBD1 (6 bases). The CDR3 contains 12 residues. CDR1 and CDR2 from the germline V gene are GTSNPN and SVGIG (reference sequence). V shed 6 bases and J shed 7 bases, with 10 bases lying between them. The CDR3 sequence is CACRQGNSPLHF. The CDR3 region has the DNA TGTGCCTGTCGGCAGGGGAATTCACCCCTCCACTTT.

V is TRBV18 and J is TRBJ1-2, with 9 nucleotides matching TRBD1. The J segment lost 5 bases and the V segment lost 3 bases, leaving 7 bases of the junction unmatched. The CDR3 spans 15 residues. CDR1 and CDR2 (germline): KGHSH, LQKENI. DNA of the CDR3: TGTGCCAGCTCACCCTCTGAGACAGGGGGATATGGCTACACCTTC. It yields the protein CASSPSETGGYGYTF.

V is TRBV29-1 and J is TRBJ1-1; 7 positions match TRBD1. The germline V gene encodes CDR1 SQVTM and CDR2 ANQGSEA. The junction had 7 bases not matched to a gene; V was cut back by 6 bases and J by 6 bases. CDR3 length: 12 amino acids. The CDR3 DNA is TGCAGCGTGGGACAGCATGGCTCTGAAGCTTTCTTT. This codes for CSVGQHGSEAFF.

The chain couples TRBV5-1 to TRBJ1-2; no firm D call. The germline gives CDR1 SGHRS, CDR2 YFSETQ. The CDR3 runs 13 residues. Trimming shortened V by 4 bases and J by 4 bases, and 11 bases separated the two germline ends. CDR3 region: CASSASGLYGYTF. The CDR3 region has the DNA TGCGCCAGCAGCGCTTCCGGACTCTATGGCTACACCTTC.

J is TRBJ2-3 and V is TRBV2, with 8 positions matching TRBD1. The germline V gene encodes CDR1 SNHLY and CDR2 FYNNEI. This CDR3 has 15 amino acids. V was clipped by 5 bases and J by 3 bases; unmatched bases: 7. The DNA for the CDR3 is TGTGCCAGCAGTTCAGGGGGCGCGAGGACAGATACGCAGTATTTT. Protein: CASSSGGARTDTQYF.

The rearrangement joins TRBV30 to TRBJ2-7; weak D call: TRBD2 (6 bases). Germline CDR1 GTSNPN, CDR2 SVGIG (reference sequence). The CDR3 loop spans 14 amino acids. V lost 0 bases and J lost 5, with 14 bases in between. CDR3 loop: CAWSVTTRSDEQYF. In DNA, the CDR3 is TGTGCCTGGAGTGTAACGACTAGGAGCGACGAGCAGTACTTC.

This chain links TRBV2 with TRBJ1-2, with D maybe TRBD1 (6 bases). The CDR3 covers 12 residues. Germline lookup yields CDR1 SNHLY and CDR2 FYNNEI. V gave up 6 bases and J gave up 4 bases, with 9 bases separating them. CDR3 region: CASRPTGYGYTF. The CDR3 bases are TGTGCCAGCAGGCCGACAGGCTATGGCTACACCTTC.

The rearrangement links TRBV10-3 to TRBJ2-1; 8 positions agree with TRBD2. Germline V gene data show CDR1 as ENHRY and CDR2 as SYGVKD. V gave up 6 bases and J gave up 2 bases; unmatched junction bases: 3. The CDR3 loop spans 14 amino acids. The CDR3 coding sequence is TGTGCCATCAGAATTAGCGGGGCCTACAATGAGCAGTTCTTC. Its protein is CAIRISGAYNEQFF.

This clone was observed a few times. Here the CDR3 reads CASSHLDSRNEQFF. In nucleotides, the CDR3 is TGTGCCAGCAGCCATCTTGACAGTCGGAATGAGCAGTTCTTC. This chain links TRBV4-2 with TRBJ2-1, with a tentative D call TRBD1 (5 bases). V lost 3 bases to trimming and J lost 7 bases, with 13 bases between them. The germline V gene encodes CDR1 LGHNA and CDR2 YNFKEQ. The CDR3 length is 14 residues.

In DNA, the CDR3 is TGTGCCAGCAGCCCGGGGGGCGATGCCTATGGCTACACCTTC. Translated, it gives CASSPGGDAYGYTF. V and J are TRBV5-6 and TRBJ1-2, with D perhaps TRBD1 (6 bases). CDR1 is SGHDT and CDR2 is YYEEEE in the germline V gene. V lost 4 bases and J lost 4, with 14 bases in between. This CDR3 spans 14 amino acids.

The V and J genes are TRBV6-5 and TRBJ1-1; perhaps TRBD1 as D (6 bases). Trimming left V 6 bases short and J 8 bases short, with 13 bases between. The CDR3 runs 12 residues. The germline gives CDR1 MNHEY, CDR2 SVGAGI. CDR3 bases: TGTGCCAGCAGGGCAGGGGATTCCGAAGCTTTCTTT. It encodes CASRAGDSEAFF.

The CDR3 spells CATSRGVQEETQYF. The CDR3, as DNA: TGTGCCACCAGCAGAGGGGTTCAGGAAGAGACCCAGTACTTC. This rearrangement joins TRBV15 to TRBJ2-5; D is undetermined. The germline gives CDR1 LNHNV, CDR2 YYDKDF (reference sequence). The CDR3 runs 14 residues. Between the trimmed V and J ends, which lost 1 base and 3 bases, there was a span of 9 bases.

This chain connects TRBV30 to TRBJ2-7, with D possibly being TRBD1 (6 bases). Trimming left V 2 bases short and J 5 bases short, with 10 bases between. CDR3 length equals 12 residues. CDR1 GTSNPN and CDR2 SVGIG come from the germline V gene (reference sequence). Here the CDR3 DNA reads TGTGCCTGGAGTTCGACAGGAAACGAGCAGTACTTC. It specifies CAWSSTGNEQYF.

The chain carries TRBV29-1 and TRBJ2-1; maybe TRBD1 (6 bases). Per germline, CDR1 SQVTM and CDR2 ANQGSEA. Trimming shortened V by 6 bases and J by 0 bases, and 15 bases separated the two germline ends. The CDR3 length is 15 residues. CDR3 nucleotide sequence: TGCAGCGTGGCAACAGGGTCGAGCTCCTACAATGAGCAGTTCTTC. As protein: CSVATGSSSYNEQFF.

This sequence joins TRBV28 and TRBJ2-5; 8 bases are a match to TRBD2. V was clipped by 8 bases and J by 5 bases; unmatched bases: 10. This CDR3 is built from 14 residues. Germline V gene lookup returns CDR1 MDHEN and CDR2 SYDVKM. CDR3 residues: CASFSGAGPETQYF. CDR3 nucleotide sequence: TGTGCCAGCTTTAGCGGGGCCGGGCCGGAGACCCAGTACTTC.

The gene calls are TRBV29-1 and TRBJ2-2; 8 bases are a match to TRBD1. The length of the CDR3 is 15 residues. V was pared by 6 bases and J by 3 bases, with 9 bases of the junction left unmatched. Germline loops: CDR1 SQVTM, CDR2 ANQGSEA. The chain's CDR3 is CSVTKDRADTGELFF. The CDR3 DNA is TGCAGCGTCACTAAGGACAGGGCGGACACCGGGGAGCTGTTTTTT.

The V and J genes are TRBV30 and TRBJ2-1; maybe TRBD2 (5 bases). Trimming shortened V by 2 bases and J by 0 bases, and 8 bases separated the two germline ends. The CDR3 loop spans 14 amino acids. The germline V gene has CDR1 GTSNPN and CDR2 SVGIG (reference sequence). This CDR3 reads CAWSSGVSYNEQFF. The CDR3 DNA reads as TGTGCCTGGAGTAGCGGAGTCTCCTACAATGAGCAGTTCTTC.